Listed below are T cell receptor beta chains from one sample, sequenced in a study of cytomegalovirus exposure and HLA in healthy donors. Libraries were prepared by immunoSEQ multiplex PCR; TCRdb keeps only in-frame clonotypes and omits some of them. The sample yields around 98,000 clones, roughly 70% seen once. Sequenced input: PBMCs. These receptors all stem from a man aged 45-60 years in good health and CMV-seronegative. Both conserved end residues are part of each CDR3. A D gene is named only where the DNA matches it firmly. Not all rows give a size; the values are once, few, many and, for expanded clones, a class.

DNA: TGTGCCAGCCTGGGACAGTCAACTAATGAAAAACTGTTTTTT
CDR3: CASLGQSTNEKLFF
size: NA
V: TRBV7-9
J: TRBJ1-4
D: TRBD1

DNA: TGTGCCAGCAGCTTAGAAGAACTAGCGGGGGGATCCACCTACGAGCAGTACTTC
CDR3: CASSLEELAGGSTYEQYF
size: NA
V: TRBV7-8
J: TRBJ2-7
D: TRBD2

DNA: TGTGCCAGCGCCGCCCGTCCGGGACTAGCGGGAGGCGCTGAAGAGACCCAGTACTTC
CDR3: CASAARPGLAGGAEETQYF
size: NA
V: TRBV28
J: TRBJ2-5
D: TRBD2

DNA: TGTGCCAGCAGCGGGACTAGCGCCAACAATGAGCAGTTCTTC
CDR3: CASSGTSANNEQFF
size: NA
V: TRBV5-5
J: TRBJ2-1
D: TRBD2

DNA: TGCGCCAGCAGAAATGGGCCTTCTGGAAACACCATATATTTT
CDR3: CASRNGPSGNTIYF
size: NA
V: TRBV5-1
J: TRBJ1-3
D: NA

DNA: TGTGCCAGCAGCGTATCGGGGGATGGACTAGCGGGATGGTACGAGCAGTACTTC
CDR3: CASSVSGDGLAGWYEQYF
size: once
V: TRBV9
J: TRBJ2-7
D: TRBD2

DNA: TGTGCCAGCAGTTACGACAGGGCCCCCTATGGCTACACCTTC
CDR3: CASSYDRAPYGYTF
size: few
V: TRBV6-5
J: TRBJ1-2
D: TRBD1

DNA: TGTGCCAGCAGTTTATATAGCGGGGGGACTCACAATGAGCAGTTCTTC
CDR3: CASSLYSGGTHNEQFF
size: few
V: TRBV27
J: TRBJ2-1
D: TRBD2

DNA: TGCAGCGTTGTCCGGACATTAAAACCCACCTACGAGCAGTACTTC
CDR3: CSVVRTLKPTYEQYF
size: NA
V: TRBV29-1
J: TRBJ2-7
D: NA

DNA: TGTGCCTGGAATCCGGGACAGGGGGCGGGAGAGCAGTACTTC
CDR3: CAWNPGQGAGEQYF
size: NA
V: TRBV30
J: TRBJ2-7
D: TRBD1

DNA: TGTGCCAGCAGCTTAGACCGACAGGGTTCTGGGGTCTACACCTTC
CDR3: CASSLDRQGSGVYTF
size: NA
V: TRBV11-2
J: TRBJ1-2
D: TRBD1

DNA: TGTGCCGCCCGACCTCGGGGTGGCAACTCTGGGGCCAACGTCCTGACTTTC
CDR3: CAARPRGGNSGANVLTF
size: once
V: TRBV5-4
J: TRBJ2-6
D: NA

DNA: TGCGCCAGCAGCTCCACAGGGGGTTTTAACTATGGCTACACCTTC
CDR3: CASSSTGGFNYGYTF
size: NA
V: TRBV5-1
J: TRBJ1-2
D: TRBD1

DNA: TGCGCCAGCAGTGTCTCCGACAGGGGCGCCTACAATGAGCAGTTCTTC
CDR3: CASSVSDRGAYNEQFF
size: NA
V: TRBV5-1
J: TRBJ2-1
D: TRBD1

DNA: TGTGCCAGCAGCTTAGATCATACGGGGACTGAGACCCAGTACTTC
CDR3: CASSLDHTGTETQYF
size: NA
V: TRBV11-3
J: TRBJ2-5
D: NA

DNA: TGTGCCACTACCGGGTTAGGATCCTACGAGCAGTACTTC
CDR3: CATTGLGSYEQYF
size: NA
V: TRBV2
J: TRBJ2-7
D: NA

DNA: TGTGCCAGCAGCCCCACCGGGACAGCTCTATCTTCACCCCTCCACTTT
CDR3: CASSPTGTALSSPLHF
size: NA
V: TRBV7-2
J: TRBJ1-6
D: TRBD1

DNA: TGTGCCAGCAGTCCTTCCTCGGGCGAGCGGGAGAGCGATGAGCAGTTCTTC
CDR3: CASSPSSGERESDEQFF
size: NA
V: TRBV27
J: TRBJ2-1
D: TRBD2

DNA: TGTGCCAGCAGGGGGGGGACAGGGAGCTCCTACGAGCAGTACTTC
CDR3: CASRGGTGSSYEQYF
size: NA
V: TRBV6-5
J: TRBJ2-7
D: TRBD1

DNA: TGTGCCAGCAGCTCCCGTACCGCGGAGACCCAGTACTTC
CDR3: CASSSRTAETQYF
size: NA
V: TRBV11-3
J: TRBJ2-5
D: NA